This note documents a single T cell receptor beta chain sequence. This clonotype was observed many times. This clone's antigen is unknown. No qualities accompany the bases; no much larger clone lies one base away. Sequencing relied on an Illumina HiSeq 2500. Quantitative 5'-RACE with molecular barcodes was used to prepare TCR beta libraries. As for the original processing: Disease-linked TCR variants were identified with a new computational method built on a probabilistic model of VDJ rearrangement. TCRdb took the public reads, trimmed them with fastp at Q25, ran MiXCR for clone calling and kept in-frame beta chains. One record per CDR3 amino acid sequence lists the most common genes and DNA. None of the V and J calls come from the authors' own analysis; TCRdb made them. This sample comprises around 150,000 distinct CDR3 sequences, about 18% of them detected only once. The leading ten clones occupy about 8.3% of the sample.

The entry originates in a study of CD8 T cells in ankylosing spondylitis listed by TCRdb under 2017. Regarding the study in general: To find TCR variants linked to disease, the study profiled T cell receptor beta repertoires in ankylosing spondylitis patients and healthy donors. The full study cohort comprised 25 ankylosing spondylitis patients and 110 or so healthy donors. Peripheral blood was sampled, and synovial fluid was additionally collected from ankylosing spondylitis patients. General conclusions and limits of the study: The disease-linked clones had a CD8+ phenotype and were found at relatively low frequencies in peripheral blood. According to the report, matched synovial fluid samples from ankylosing spondylitis patients were significantly enriched for the disease-linked clones. A TCR beta motif of several highly homologous amino acid variants appeared characteristic of blood from ankylosing spondylitis patients. Some motif variants were previously reported in synovial fluid and blood of reactive arthritis patients, suggesting common disease-initiation mechanisms.

The germline V gene gives CDR1 as SGHRS and CDR2 as YFSETQ. The CDR3, from cysteine to phenylalanine, totals 15 residues. Only CDR3 DNA is held: 45 bases, read in frame from base 1. Germline trimming: 4 bases from V, 4 bases from J; junction bases outside gene matches: 8. Sequenced input: blood, either unsorted or a sorted T cell fraction (not recorded which). The clonotype comes from a male donor with ankylosing spondylitis or in good health (not recorded which). The sequence links TRBV5-1 to TRBJ2-1; 7 bases in the middle match TRBD1. The base sequence is TGCGCCAGCAGCCCGCTTCGGGACAGTTACAATGAGCAGTTCTTC. This gives the protein CASSPLRDSYNEQFF.